This TCR beta chain was found in a study of beta chain features in type 1 diabetes. The purity of all sorted populations exceeded 95%. The CDR3 spans 13 residues. Per germline, CDR1 GTSNPN and CDR2 SVGIG (reference sequence). V was pared by 8 bases and J by 4 bases, with 3 bases of the junction left unmatched. Expressed TCRB transcripts were sequenced because the isolated RNA had all been reverse transcribed beforehand. Produced via immunoSEQ multiplex PCR; TCRdb's table is partial and in-frame only. The table includes about 130,000 clones, roughly a tenth detected once. The origin of this receptor is a man aged 18 to 35 in good health. V is TRBV30 and J is TRBJ1-6, with 9 positions matching TRBD1. The sample comprised central memory CD4+ T cells from blood. The CDR3 sequence: CARGTGYNSPLHF. In DNA, the CDR3 is TGTGCCCGGGGGACAGGGTATAATTCACCCCTCCACTTT.